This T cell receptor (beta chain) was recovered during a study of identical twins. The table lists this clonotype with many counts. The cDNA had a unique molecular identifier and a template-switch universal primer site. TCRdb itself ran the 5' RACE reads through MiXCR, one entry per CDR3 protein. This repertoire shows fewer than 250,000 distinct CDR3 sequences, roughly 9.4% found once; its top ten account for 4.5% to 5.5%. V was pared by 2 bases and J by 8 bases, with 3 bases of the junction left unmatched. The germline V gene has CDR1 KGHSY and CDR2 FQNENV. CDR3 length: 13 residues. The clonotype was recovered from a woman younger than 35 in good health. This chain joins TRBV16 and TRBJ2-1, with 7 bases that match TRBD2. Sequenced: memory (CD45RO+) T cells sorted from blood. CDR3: CASSQSGMYEQFF. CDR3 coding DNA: TGTGCCAGCAGCCAAAGCGGGATGTATGAGCAGTTCTTC.